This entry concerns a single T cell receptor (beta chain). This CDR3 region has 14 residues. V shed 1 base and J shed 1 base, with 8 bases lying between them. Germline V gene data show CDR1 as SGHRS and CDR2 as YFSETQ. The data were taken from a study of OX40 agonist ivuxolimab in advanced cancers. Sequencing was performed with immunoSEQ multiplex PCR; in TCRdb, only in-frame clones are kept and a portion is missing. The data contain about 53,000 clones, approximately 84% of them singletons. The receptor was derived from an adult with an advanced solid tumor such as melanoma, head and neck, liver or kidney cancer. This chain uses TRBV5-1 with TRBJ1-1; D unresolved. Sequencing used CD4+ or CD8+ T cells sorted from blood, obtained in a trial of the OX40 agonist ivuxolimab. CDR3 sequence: CASSLLVGNTEAFF. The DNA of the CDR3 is TGCGCCAGCAGCTTGTTGGTGGGGAACACTGAAGCTTTCTTT.